What follows is one T cell receptor (beta chain) and its context. Its antigen is unidentified. The sample originates from a study of T cell responses to AZD1222 COVID-19 vaccine. Assay: immunoSEQ multiplex PCR; the TCRdb copy retains only in-frame clones and omits some. The sample contains approximately 180,000 clones, about 88% of which appear only once. General study findings and limits: At baseline, just 5 or 6 AZD1222 recipients tested seropositive.

The ends lost 6 bases at V and 6 bases at J; junction bases unmatched: 14. This CDR3 comprises 15 residues. CDR1 and CDR2 (germline): LNHDA, SQIVND (reference sequence). This TCR derives from an adult who received the AZD1222 COVID-19 vaccine. V is TRBV19 and J is TRBJ2-7; 7 bases line up with TRBD1. Material: peripheral blood, obtained 28 days after the second AZD1222 dose. The CDR3 region is CASRGQASLAGEQYF. The CDR3 DNA follows: TGTGCCAGTAGAGGACAGGCGTCTCTAGCTGGCGAGCAGTACTTC.